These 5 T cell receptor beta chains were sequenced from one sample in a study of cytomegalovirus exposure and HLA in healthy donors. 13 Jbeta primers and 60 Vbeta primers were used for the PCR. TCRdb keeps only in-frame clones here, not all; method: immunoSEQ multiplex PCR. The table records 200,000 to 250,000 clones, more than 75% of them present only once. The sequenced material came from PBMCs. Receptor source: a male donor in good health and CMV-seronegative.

CDR3 region: CASSTTSGSSGELFF. The CDR3 coding sequence is TGTGCCAGCTCAACGACTAGCGGGAGTTCCGGGGAGCTGTTTTTT. V and J are TRBV18 and TRBJ2-2; TRBD2 matches 12 bases. This CDR3 spans 15 amino acids. CDR1 and CDR2 (germline): KGHSH, LQKENI. V lost 5 bases and J lost 6; bases outside the gene matches: 4.

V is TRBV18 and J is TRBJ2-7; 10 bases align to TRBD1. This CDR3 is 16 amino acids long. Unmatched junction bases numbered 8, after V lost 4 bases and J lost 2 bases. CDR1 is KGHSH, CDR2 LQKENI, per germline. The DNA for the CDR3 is TGTGCCAGCTCACAGACCGGGACAGGGGATACCTACGAGCAGTACTTC. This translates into CASSQTGTGDTYEQYF.

This chain's CDR3 is CASSMWSGVTSDTQYF. CDR3 nucleotide sequence: TGTGCCAGCAGTATGTGGTCAGGGGTTACCTCAGATACGCAGTATTTT. This chain connects TRBV2 to TRBJ2-3; D is perhaps TRBD1 (6 bases). Germline CDR1 reads SNHLY; CDR2 reads FYNNEI. CDR3 length equals 16 residues. Trimming shortened V by 5 bases and J by 4 bases, and 19 bases separated the two germline ends.

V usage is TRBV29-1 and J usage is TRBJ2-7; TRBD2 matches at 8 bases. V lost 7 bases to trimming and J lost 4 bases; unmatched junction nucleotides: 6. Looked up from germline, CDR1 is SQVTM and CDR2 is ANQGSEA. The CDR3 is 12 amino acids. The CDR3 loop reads CSGGTSLYEQYF. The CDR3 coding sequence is TGCAGCGGCGGGACTAGTCTATACGAGCAGTACTTC.

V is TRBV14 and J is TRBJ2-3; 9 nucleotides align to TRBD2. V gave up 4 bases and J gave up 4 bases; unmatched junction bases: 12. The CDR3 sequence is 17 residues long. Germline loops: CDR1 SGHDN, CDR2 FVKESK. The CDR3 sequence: CASSLKAGLAISDTQYF. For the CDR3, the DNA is TGTGCCAGCAGCCTCAAAGCGGGACTAGCAATCTCAGATACGCAGTATTTT.